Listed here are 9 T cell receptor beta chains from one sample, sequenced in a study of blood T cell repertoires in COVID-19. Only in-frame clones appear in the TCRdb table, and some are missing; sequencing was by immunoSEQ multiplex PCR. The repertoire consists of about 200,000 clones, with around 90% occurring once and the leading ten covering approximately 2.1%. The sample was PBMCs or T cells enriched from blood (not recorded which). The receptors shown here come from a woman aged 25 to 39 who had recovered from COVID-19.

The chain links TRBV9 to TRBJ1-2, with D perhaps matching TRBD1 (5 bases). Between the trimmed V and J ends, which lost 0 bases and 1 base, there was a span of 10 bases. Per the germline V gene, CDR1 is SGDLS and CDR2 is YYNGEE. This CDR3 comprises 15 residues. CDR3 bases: TGTGCCAGCAGCGTAGCCGACAGACATAACTATGGCTACACCTTC. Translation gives CASSVADRHNYGYTF.

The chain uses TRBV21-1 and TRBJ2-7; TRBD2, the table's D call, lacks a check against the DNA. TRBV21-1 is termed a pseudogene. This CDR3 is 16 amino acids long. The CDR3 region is CASSKRGGYEGYEQYF. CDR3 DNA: TGTGCCAGCAGCAAAAGGGGGGGGTATGAGGGCTACGAGCAGTACTTC.

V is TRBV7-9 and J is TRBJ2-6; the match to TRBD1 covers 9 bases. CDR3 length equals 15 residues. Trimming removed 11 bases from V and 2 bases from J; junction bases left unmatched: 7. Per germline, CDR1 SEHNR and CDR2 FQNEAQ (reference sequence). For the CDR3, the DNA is TGTGCCGGTAGGACAGGGGCGACTGGGGCCAACGTCCTGACTTTC. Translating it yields CAGRTGATGANVLTF.

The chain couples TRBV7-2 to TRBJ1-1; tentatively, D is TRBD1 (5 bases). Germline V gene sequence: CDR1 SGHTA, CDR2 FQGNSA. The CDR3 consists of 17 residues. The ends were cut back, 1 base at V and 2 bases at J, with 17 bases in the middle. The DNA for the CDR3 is TGTGCCAGCAGCTTAGGCGGGGGGAGGGTCCAAAACACTGAAGCTTTCTTT. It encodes CASSLGGGRVQNTEAFF.

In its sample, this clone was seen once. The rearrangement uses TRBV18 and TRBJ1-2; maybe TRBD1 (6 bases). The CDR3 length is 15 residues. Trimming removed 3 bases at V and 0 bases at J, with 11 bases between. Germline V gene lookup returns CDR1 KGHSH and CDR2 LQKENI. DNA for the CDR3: TGTGCCAGCTCACCCGTGGACAGCTCTAACTATGGCTACACCTTC. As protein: CASSPVDSSNYGYTF.

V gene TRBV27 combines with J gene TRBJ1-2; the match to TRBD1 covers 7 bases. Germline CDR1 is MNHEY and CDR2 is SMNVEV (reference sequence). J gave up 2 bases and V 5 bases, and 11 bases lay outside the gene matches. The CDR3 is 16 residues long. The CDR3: CASSLKGTARNYGYTF. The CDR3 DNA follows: TGTGCCAGCAGTCTCAAGGGGACAGCGCGCAACTATGGCTACACCTTC.

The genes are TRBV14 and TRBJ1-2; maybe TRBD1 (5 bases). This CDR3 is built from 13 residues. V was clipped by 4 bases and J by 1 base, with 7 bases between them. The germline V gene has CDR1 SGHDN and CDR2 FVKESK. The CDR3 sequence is CASSPDSNYGYTF. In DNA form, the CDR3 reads TGTGCCAGCAGCCCTGACAGTAACTATGGCTACACCTTC.

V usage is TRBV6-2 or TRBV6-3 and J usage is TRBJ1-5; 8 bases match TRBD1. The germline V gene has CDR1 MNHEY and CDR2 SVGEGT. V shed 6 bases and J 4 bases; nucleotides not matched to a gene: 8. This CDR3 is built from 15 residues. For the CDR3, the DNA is TGTGCCAGCAGACCTAGACAGGGGTGGAATCAGCCCCAGCATTTT. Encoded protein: CASRPRQGWNQPQHF.

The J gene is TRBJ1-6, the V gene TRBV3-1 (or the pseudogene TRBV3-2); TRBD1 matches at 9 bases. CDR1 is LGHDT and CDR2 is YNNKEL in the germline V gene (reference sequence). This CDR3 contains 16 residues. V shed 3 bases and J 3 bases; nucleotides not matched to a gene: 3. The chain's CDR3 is CASSHRTGDYNSPLHF. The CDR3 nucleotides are TGTGCCAGCAGCCATAGGACAGGGGACTATAATTCACCCCTCCACTTT.